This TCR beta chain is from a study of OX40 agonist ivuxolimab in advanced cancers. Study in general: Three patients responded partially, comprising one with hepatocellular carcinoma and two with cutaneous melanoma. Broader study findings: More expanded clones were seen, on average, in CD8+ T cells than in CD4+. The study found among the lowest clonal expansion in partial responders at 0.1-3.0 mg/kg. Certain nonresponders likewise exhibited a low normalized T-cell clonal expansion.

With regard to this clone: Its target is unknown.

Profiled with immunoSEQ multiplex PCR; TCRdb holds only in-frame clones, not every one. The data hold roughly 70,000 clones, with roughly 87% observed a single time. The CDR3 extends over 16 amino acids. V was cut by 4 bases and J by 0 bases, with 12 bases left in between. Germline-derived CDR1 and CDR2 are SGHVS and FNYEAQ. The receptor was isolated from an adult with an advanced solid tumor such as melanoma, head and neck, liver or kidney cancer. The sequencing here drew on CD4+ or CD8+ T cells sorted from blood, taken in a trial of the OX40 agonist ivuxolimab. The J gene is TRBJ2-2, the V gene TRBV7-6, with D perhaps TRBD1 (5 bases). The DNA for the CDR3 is TGTGCCAGCAGCTCTACCACAGGCGCGAACACCGGGGAGCTGTTTTTT. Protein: CASSSTTGANTGELFF.